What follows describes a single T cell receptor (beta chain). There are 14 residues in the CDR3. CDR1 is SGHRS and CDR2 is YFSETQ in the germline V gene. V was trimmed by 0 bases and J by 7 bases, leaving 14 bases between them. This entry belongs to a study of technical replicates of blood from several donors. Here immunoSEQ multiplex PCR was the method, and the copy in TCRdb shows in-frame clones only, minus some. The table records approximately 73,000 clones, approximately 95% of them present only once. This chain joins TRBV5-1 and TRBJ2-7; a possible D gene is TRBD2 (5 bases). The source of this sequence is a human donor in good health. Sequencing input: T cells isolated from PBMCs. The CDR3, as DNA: TGCGCCAGCAGCTTGGTAGCGCAGCTACCTGAGCAGTACTTC. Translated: CASSLVAQLPEQYF.